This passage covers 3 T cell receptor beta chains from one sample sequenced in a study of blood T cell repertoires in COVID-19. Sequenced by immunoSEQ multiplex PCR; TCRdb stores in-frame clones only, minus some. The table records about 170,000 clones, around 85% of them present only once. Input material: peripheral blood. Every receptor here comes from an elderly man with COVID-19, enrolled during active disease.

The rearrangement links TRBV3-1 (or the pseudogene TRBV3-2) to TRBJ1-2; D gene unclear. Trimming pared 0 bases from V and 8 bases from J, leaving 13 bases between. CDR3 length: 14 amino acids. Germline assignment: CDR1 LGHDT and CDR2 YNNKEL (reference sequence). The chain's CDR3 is CASSQDPEEGGYTF. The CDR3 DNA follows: TGTGCCAGCAGCCAAGATCCGGAGGAGGGAGGCTACACCTTC.

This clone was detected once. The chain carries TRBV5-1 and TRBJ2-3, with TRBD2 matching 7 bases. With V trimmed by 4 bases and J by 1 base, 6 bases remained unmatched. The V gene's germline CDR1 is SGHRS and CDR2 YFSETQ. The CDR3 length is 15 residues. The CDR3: CASSLRLARTDTQYF. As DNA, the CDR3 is TGCGCCAGCAGCCTCAGACTAGCTCGCACAGATACGCAGTATTTT. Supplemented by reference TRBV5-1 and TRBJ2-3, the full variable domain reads KAGVTQTPRYLIKTRGQQVTLSCSPISGHRSVSWYQQTPGQGLQFLFEYFSETQRNKGNFPGRFSGRQFSNSRSEMNVSTLELGDSALYLCASSLRLARTDTQYFGPGTRLTVL.

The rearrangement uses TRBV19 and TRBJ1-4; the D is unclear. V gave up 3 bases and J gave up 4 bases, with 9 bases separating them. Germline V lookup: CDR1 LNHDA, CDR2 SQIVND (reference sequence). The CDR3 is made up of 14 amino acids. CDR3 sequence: CASSMKSYNEKLFF. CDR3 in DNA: TGTGCCAGTAGTATGAAGAGTTATAATGAAAAACTGTTTTTT.